The 27 T cell receptor beta chains below come from one sample, sequenced in a study of response to subunit inactivated influenza vaccine. TCRdb re-derived calls from the RT-PCR reads in MiXCR, one entry per CDR3 protein. The sample shows more than 200,000 distinct CDR3 sequences, approximately 12% of them seen only once. The sample in question was non-naive T cells sorted from PBMCs, obtained 14 to 15 days before vaccination. The receptors come from a man aged 50 to 59 who received an inactivated influenza vaccine.

This clonotype has a handful of counts. The genes are TRBV4-2 and TRBJ2-7; TRBD1 aligns across 8 bases. The CDR3 runs 15 residues. The V segment lost 2 bases and the J segment 3 bases; nucleotides outside the gene matches: 6. Per germline, CDR1 LGHNA and CDR2 YNFKEQ. The CDR3 region is CASSQTTGGFYEQYF. The CDR3 DNA is TGTGCCAGCAGCCAAACAACAGGGGGATTCTACGAGCAGTACTTC.

This clonotype was recorded a few times. The J gene is TRBJ2-2, the V gene TRBV3-1; D is perhaps TRBD1 or TRBD2 (7 bases each). The V end lost 4 bases, the J end lost 6 bases, and 12 bases lay between the germline ends. From germline, CDR1 is LGHDT and CDR2 YNNKEL (reference sequence). The CDR3 is 14 residues long. CDR3 sequence (DNA): TGTGCCAGCAGCCGACAGGGAGGGCCCGGGGAGCTGTTTTTT. Amino acid sequence: CASSRQGGPGELFF. The full variable domain, in which reference TRBV3-1 and TRBJ2-2 provide the parts outside the CDR3, is DTAVSQTPKYLVTQMGNDKSIKCEQNLGHDTMYWYKQDSKKFLKIMFSYNNKELIINETVPNRFSPKSPDKAHLNLHINSLELGDSAVYFCASSRQGGPGELFFGEGSRLTVL.

This clonotype was counted at least ten times. The chain joins TRBV12-3 or TRBV12-4 to TRBJ1-5; D is undetermined. The CDR3 loop spans 14 amino acids. V lost 5 bases and J 0 bases, leaving 8 bases between the germline ends. The CDR3 protein is CASSGIYSNQPQHF. The CDR3 nucleotides are TGTGCCAGCAGTGGGATTTATAGCAATCAGCCCCAGCATTTT.

The CDR3 loop reads CSVEGQGVREQYF. Written as DNA, the CDR3 is TGCAGCGTTGAAGGCCAGGGGGTACGGGAGCAGTACTTC. The genes are TRBV29-1 and TRBJ2-7, with 7 bases identical to TRBD1. V lost 1 base and J lost 7; bases outside the gene matches: 7. The germline CDR1 and CDR2 sequences are SQVTM and ANQGSEA. The CDR3 loop spans 13 amino acids.

This chain joins TRBV27 and TRBJ2-5, with D perhaps matching TRBD1 (6 bases). From germline, CDR1 is MNHEY and CDR2 SMNVEV (reference sequence). The CDR3 is 15 amino acids. The germline V and J ends were trimmed by 3 bases and 4 bases, with 15 bases remaining between them. The CDR3 DNA sequence: TGTGCCAGCAGTTTGGTTGCAGGGGTGGGAGAGACCCAGTACTTC. This gives the protein CASSLVAGVGETQYF.

This clonotype was recorded only once. The chain recombines TRBV23-1 with TRBJ2-5; D is unclear. TRBV23-1 is assigned to the ORF class and has an uncertain function. The CDR3 length is 16 residues. Trimming took off 2 bases at V and 2 bases at J, with 15 bases between the two ends. CDR3 DNA: TGCGCCAGCAGTCAACTGGCGGACCAGCTACAAGAGACCCAGTACTTC. This encodes CASSQLADQLQETQYF.

On this clonotype: One end of the junction fails to match germline, which may point to a read error. The chain joins TRBV7-7 to TRBJ2-2, with 10 bases lining up with TRBD2. This CDR3 has 19 residues. Germline values: CDR1 SSHAT, CDR2 FNYEAQ (reference sequence). The CDR3 DNA reads TGTGCTAGCAGCTTAGGAAGCTCAAGGACTAGCGGACCCACGGGGGAGCTGTTTTTT. Encoded protein: CASSLGSSRTSGPTGELFF.

The gene calls are TRBV5-1 and TRBJ2-3; tentative D call: TRBD1 (6 bases). Per the germline V gene, CDR1 is SGHRS and CDR2 is YFSETQ. CDR3 length equals 14 residues. Trimming shortened V by 8 bases and J by 0 bases, and 13 bases separated the two germline ends. CDR3 amino acids: CASKDSPSTDTQYF. The CDR3 DNA is TGCGCCAGTAAGGACAGCCCTAGCACAGATACGCAGTATTTT.

At least ten counts were recorded for this clonotype. The CDR3 here is CAISAMGQGKNEQYF. CDR3 bases: TGTGCCATCAGTGCGATGGGACAGGGGAAGAACGAGCAGTACTTC. The genes are TRBV10-3 and TRBJ2-7; 10 nucleotides agree with TRBD1. CDR3 size: 15 residues. The germline V gene has CDR1 ENHRY and CDR2 SYGVKD. The V gene end was trimmed by 4 bases and the J gene end by 5 bases; junction bases not matched to a gene: 8.

This sequence joins TRBV14 and TRBJ2-3; TRBD2 aligns across 7 bases. Trimming at V came to 3 bases and at J to 9 bases, leaving 12 bases not matched to a gene. This CDR3 comprises 15 residues. Per the germline V gene, CDR1 is SGHDN and CDR2 is FVKESK. CDR3: CASSHARRTRETQYF. The CDR3 DNA reads TGTGCCAGCAGCCATGCCCGAAGGACGCGGGAGACGCAGTATTTT.

On this clonotype: A much bigger clone sits one base away, suggesting this may be a read error. The rearrangement joins TRBV7-8 to TRBJ1-5; D is possibly TRBD1 (5 bases). Germline-derived CDR1 and CDR2 are SGHVS and FQNEAQ. The CDR3 spans 13 residues. V lost 2 bases to trimming and J lost 5 bases, with 7 bases between them. For the CDR3, the DNA is TGTGCCAGCAGCTTACAGGGCCATCAGCCCCAGCATTTT. Amino acid sequence: CASSLQGHQPQHF.

The table lists this clonotype with a few counts. The chain employs TRBV20-1 and TRBJ2-1, with 8 bases aligning to TRBD2. This CDR3 contains 15 residues. Losses at the gene ends were 7 bases for V and 5 bases for J; bases not matched to a gene: 13. Germline CDR1 DFQATT, CDR2 SNEGSKA (reference sequence). For the CDR3, the DNA is TGCAGTGTCCACGAAAGCGGGAGCTCGCACAATGAGCAGTTCTTC. Protein sequence: CSVHESGSSHNEQFF.

This clonotype has a count of ten or more. The chain combines TRBV11-3 with TRBJ2-1, with 9 positions matching TRBD1. V lost 5 bases, J lost 4 bases, and 6 bases stayed unmatched. The CDR3 length is 15 residues. In germline, CDR1 is SGHNT, CDR2 YENEEA. The CDR3 nucleotides read TGTGCCAGCAGCCCTAGACAGGGGGGTTACAATGAGCAGTTCTTC. Its protein is CASSPRQGGYNEQFF.

There are a few counts of this clonotype. The CDR3 DNA follows: TGTGCCAGCAGCCGACAGGGGACCCTTTTGGTGAACACTGAAGCTTTCTTT. This codes for CASSRQGTLLVNTEAFF. The chain has TRBV6-1 and TRBJ1-1; 8 positions match TRBD1. Germline V CDR1 and CDR2: MNHNS, SASEGT. The V segment lost 6 bases and the J segment 0 bases; nucleotides outside the gene matches: 12. The CDR3 spans 17 residues.

This chain uses TRBV28 with TRBJ2-1; 10 nucleotides align to TRBD2. In germline, CDR1 is MDHEN, CDR2 SYDVKM. CDR3 length: 15 residues. With V trimmed by 2 bases and J by 8 bases, 6 bases remained unmatched. The CDR3 nucleotides are TGTGCCAGCAGTTTAGATCTAGCGGGGGCGTATGAGCAGTTCTTC. Translating it yields CASSLDLAGAYEQFF.

The chain's CDR3 is CASSISSPGQGFGNTIYF. In DNA, the CDR3 is TGCGCCAGCAGCATCTCGTCCCCGGGACAGGGTTTTGGAAACACCATATATTTT. The rearrangement joins TRBV5-1 to TRBJ1-3; 9 bases fit TRBD1. Germline-derived CDR1 and CDR2 are SGHRS and YFSETQ. The CDR3 loop spans 18 amino acids. V dropped 4 bases and J dropped 3; count of bases not matched to a gene: 14.

This clonotype was observed a handful of times. The chain is built from TRBV15 and TRBJ2-7; a possible D gene is TRBD2 (5 bases). The V gene's germline CDR1 is LNHNV and CDR2 YYDKDF (reference sequence). This CDR3 is built from 13 residues. V shed 8 bases and J shed 2 bases, with 13 bases lying between them. CDR3 region: CATGSQVAYEQYF. The CDR3 nucleotides read TGTGCCACCGGGAGCCAAGTCGCCTACGAGCAGTACTTC.

In DNA, the CDR3 is TGTGCCATCAGTGAGGGTTACGAGCAGTACTTC. It yields the protein CAISEGYEQYF. The V call is TRBV10-3, the J call TRBJ2-7; unclear D gene. CDR3 size: 11 residues. The V gene's germline CDR1 is ENHRY and CDR2 SYGVKD. Trimming cost V 2 bases and J 4 bases, with 3 bases left between them.

This clonotype was counted many times. The chain uses TRBV4-2 and TRBJ1-5; D is unclear. V was trimmed by 0 bases and J by 4 bases, leaving 13 bases between them. This CDR3 comprises 16 residues. The V gene's germline CDR1 is LGHNA and CDR2 YNFKEQ. CDR3 in DNA: TGTGCCAGCAGCCAAGATTATTCGAGGGCAAATCAGCCCCAGCATTTT. This gives the protein CASSQDYSRANQPQHF.

This chain uses TRBV5-1 with TRBJ2-2, with D perhaps TRBD1 or TRBD2 (6 bases each). Germline V gene sequence: CDR1 SGHRS, CDR2 YFSETQ. The V gene lost 3 bases and the J gene lost 1 base, with 19 bases spanning the gap. The CDR3 length is 18 residues. The CDR3 loop reads CASSWSGGGPRNTGELFF. As DNA, the CDR3 is TGCGCCAGCAGCTGGTCAGGTGGGGGGCCTCGGAACACCGGGGAGCTGTTTTTT.

This clonotype was seen a handful of times. V is TRBV7-2 and J is TRBJ1-4; TRBD1 aligns across 7 bases. This CDR3 has 13 residues. V lost 5 bases to trimming and J lost 5 bases; unmatched junction nucleotides: 2. Germline V gene data show CDR1 as SGHTA and CDR2 as FQGNSA. CDR3 sequence: CASSPGGNEKLFF. The CDR3 DNA reads as TGTGCCAGCAGCCCAGGGGGAAATGAAAAACTGTTTTTT. Full variable domain (missing parts from reference TRBV7-2 and TRBJ1-4): GAGVSQSPSNKVTEKGKDVELRCDPISGHTALYWYRQSLGQGLEFLIYFQGNSAPDKSGLPSDRFSAERTGGSVSTLTIQRTQQEDSAVYLCASSPGGNEKLFFGSGTQLSVL.

This clonotype was seen repeatedly, ten times or more. The chain recombines TRBV28 with TRBJ1-5; TRBD1 is a possible D gene (5 bases). The CDR3 loop spans 20 amino acids. Trimming stripped 7 bases from V and 0 bases from J, with 28 bases between. The germline V gene has CDR1 MDHEN and CDR2 SYDVKM. In DNA, the CDR3 is TGTGCCAGCACCCCTTCCTCGATCTTCGGGGGAAGATATAGCAATCAGCCCCAGCATTTT. Amino acids: CASTPSSIFGGRYSNQPQHF.

This chain connects TRBV4-1 to TRBJ2-4, with D perhaps being TRBD1 or TRBD2 (5 bases each). The germline CDR1 and CDR2 sequences are MGHRA and YSYEKL. The germline V and J ends were trimmed by 4 bases and 1 base, with 20 bases remaining between them. CDR3 size: 18 residues. CDR3 coding DNA: TGCGCCAGCAGCCCCTACGCCAAAGGGACCTTGGCCAAAAACATTCAGTACTTC. It specifies CASSPYAKGTLAKNIQYF.

V is TRBV7-9 and J is TRBJ1-5; D is ambiguous. This CDR3 spans 12 amino acids. The germline CDR1 and CDR2 sequences are SEHNR and FQNEAQ (reference sequence). V shed 1 base and J shed 6 bases, with 4 bases lying between them. The CDR3 sequence is CASSLGLQPQHF. Here the CDR3 DNA reads TGTGCCAGCAGCTTAGGTCTTCAGCCCCAGCATTTT.

The rearrangement uses TRBV6-2 or TRBV6-3 and TRBJ2-7; TRBD1 matches at 9 bases. Germline CDR1 reads MNHEY; CDR2 reads SVGEGT. The CDR3 is 14 residues long. The junction had 7 bases not matched to a gene; V was cut back by 9 bases and J by 1 base. For the CDR3, the DNA is TGTGCCAGACATCCCGGGACAGGGTCCTACGAGCAGTACTTC. It codes for CARHPGTGSYEQYF.

This clonotype was observed many times. The chain joins TRBV12-3 or TRBV12-4 to TRBJ1-5; D gene ambiguous. Trimming stripped 5 bases from V and 7 bases from J, with 12 bases between. The CDR3 contains 13 residues. CDR3 coding DNA: TGTGCCAGCAGTCTTTATGACAAACAGCCCCAGCATTTT. Its translation is CASSLYDKQPQHF.

The V and J genes are TRBV5-1 and TRBJ2-1, with a weak D call TRBD1 (5 bases). Trimming shortened V by 5 bases and J by 2 bases, and 11 bases separated the two germline ends. Germline V gene lookup returns CDR1 SGHRS and CDR2 YFSETQ. The length of the CDR3 is 14 residues. The CDR3 nucleotides are TGCGCCAGCAGAACAGGTGGGCCCTACAATGAGCAGTTCTTC. It translates to CASRTGGPYNEQFF.